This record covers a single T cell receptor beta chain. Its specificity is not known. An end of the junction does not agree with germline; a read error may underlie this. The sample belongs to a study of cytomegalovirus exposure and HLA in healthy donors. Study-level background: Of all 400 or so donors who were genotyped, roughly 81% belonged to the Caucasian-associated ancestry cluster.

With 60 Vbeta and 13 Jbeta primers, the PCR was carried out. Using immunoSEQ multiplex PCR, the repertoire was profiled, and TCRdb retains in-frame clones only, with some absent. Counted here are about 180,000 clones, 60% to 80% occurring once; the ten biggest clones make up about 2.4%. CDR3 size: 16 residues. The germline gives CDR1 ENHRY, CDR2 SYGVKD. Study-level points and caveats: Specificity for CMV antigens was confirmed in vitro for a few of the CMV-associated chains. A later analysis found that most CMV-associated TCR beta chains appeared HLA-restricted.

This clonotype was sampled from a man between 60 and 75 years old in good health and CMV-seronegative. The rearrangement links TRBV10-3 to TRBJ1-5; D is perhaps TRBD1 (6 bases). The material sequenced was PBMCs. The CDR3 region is CAISEYPGASNQPQNF. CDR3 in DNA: TGTGCCATCAGTGAATATCCAGGGGCCAGCAATCAGCCCCAGAATTTT.